The T cell receptor beta chain under discussion was sequenced for a study of cytomegalovirus exposure and HLA in healthy donors. Study outcomes and limitations: Rare sequences made up most TCRs, while some public TCRs were found in many donors. According to reports, the classifier identified cytomegalovirus status with high specificity and sensitivity. Subsequent analysis revealed that first-cohort TCR clusters tended to co-occur in the 130 or so validation repertoires.

TCRdb keeps only in-frame clones here, not all; method: immunoSEQ multiplex PCR. The data show 150,000 or so clones, 86% seen once. CDR1 is MNHEY and CDR2 is SVGAGI in the germline V gene. The CDR3 contains 14 residues. The ends lost 2 bases at V and 5 bases at J; junction bases unmatched: 4. In regard to this clone: Its antigen is unknown.

Sequenced sample: PBMCs. J is TRBJ2-7 and V is TRBV6-5; 9 nucleotides align to TRBD2. The clonotype was recovered from a young man in good health and CMV-seropositive. CDR3 protein: CASSYGVAGDEQYF. In DNA form, the CDR3 reads TGTGCCAGCAGTTACGGGGTAGCGGGAGACGAGCAGTACTTC.